Listed below are T cell receptor beta chains from one sample, sequenced in a study of STAT5B mutations in CD4+ large granular lymphocyte leukemia. Some clones are missing from TCRdb's copy, which holds only in-frame ones; the method was immunoSEQ multiplex PCR. The repertoire consists of 40,000 to 45,000 clones, with roughly 84% occurring once and the leading ten covering 0.3% to 0.35%. Source material: CD4+ T cells from blood buffy coats. The origin of the receptors is a human donor in good health. CDR3s include the opening cysteine and the closing phenylalanine or tryptophan. D genes are given only for firm matches. Expanded clones get a size class; other rows say once, few or many, or leave the size out.

v_gene: TRBV15; d_gene: TRBD1; j_gene: TRBJ2-5; abundance: few; CDR3nt: TGTGCCACCAGCAGACATGGACAGGAGCAAGAGACCCAGTACTTC; CDR3aa: CATSRHGQEQETQYF
v_gene: TRBV11-3; d_gene: NA; j_gene: TRBJ2-1; abundance: NA; CDR3nt: TGTGCCAGCAGCTTAGATCGGATGGGGTCGGCCTGGGGGTTCTTC; CDR3aa: CASSLDRMGSAWGFF
v_gene: TRBV4-2; d_gene: TRBD2; j_gene: TRBJ2-1; abundance: NA; CDR3nt: TGTGCCAGCAGCCCCACAGCGGGGGGCTACAATGAGCAGTTCTTC; CDR3aa: CASSPTAGGYNEQFF
v_gene: TRBV6-5; d_gene: NA; j_gene: TRBJ1-4; abundance: NA; CDR3nt: TGTGCCAGCAGTATCGGGACGTCGAGTGAAAAACTGTTTTTT; CDR3aa: CASSIGTSSEKLFF
v_gene: TRBV10-3; d_gene: NA; j_gene: TRBJ1-2; abundance: NA; CDR3nt: TGTGCCATCAGTGGATCTAACTATGGCTACACCTTC; CDR3aa: CAISGSNYGYTF
v_gene: TRBV5-1; d_gene: TRBD1; j_gene: TRBJ2-1; abundance: NA; CDR3nt: TGCGCCAGCGAGCCGGACAGGGGCATCTACAATGAGCAGTTCTTC; CDR3aa: CASEPDRGIYNEQFF
v_gene: TRBV6-6; d_gene: TRBD2; j_gene: TRBJ2-3; abundance: NA; CDR3nt: TGTGCCAGCAGTTACGGAAGCGGGAGGGCCCCAGATACGCAGTATTTT; CDR3aa: CASSYGSGRAPDTQYF
v_gene: TRBV7-6; d_gene: NA; j_gene: TRBJ2-3; abundance: NA; CDR3nt: TGTGCCAGCAGCCCCCAAATTGAGGATACGCAGTATTTT; CDR3aa: CASSPQIEDTQYF
v_gene: TRBV7-2; d_gene: TRBD1; j_gene: TRBJ1-2; abundance: NA; CDR3nt: TGTGCCAGCAGATCACCGGGACAGAGATTCTATGGCTACACCTTC; CDR3aa: CASRSPGQRFYGYTF
v_gene: TRBV10-2; d_gene: TRBD1; j_gene: TRBJ2-3; abundance: NA; CDR3nt: TGCGCCAGCAACGGACAGGGTTTAGATACGCAGTATTTT; CDR3aa: CASNGQGLDTQYF
v_gene: TRBV9; d_gene: TRBD2; j_gene: TRBJ2-5; abundance: once; CDR3nt: TGTGCCAGCAGCGTAGCTCAATCCGCGGGGCTAGCGGGGGCCCAAGAGACCCAGTACTTC; CDR3aa: CASSVAQSAGLAGAQETQYF
v_gene: TRBV2; d_gene: TRBD1; j_gene: TRBJ1-3; abundance: NA; CDR3nt: TGTGCCAGCAGTTCCCGGACAGGGACTGGAAACACCATATATTTT; CDR3aa: CASSSRTGTGNTIYF
v_gene: TRBV20-1; d_gene: NA; j_gene: TRBJ1-2; abundance: NA; CDR3nt: TGCAGTGCTGGAGTCTATGGCTACACCTTC; CDR3aa: CSAGVYGYTF
v_gene: TRBV10-3; d_gene: TRBD2; j_gene: TRBJ2-1; abundance: once; CDR3nt: TGTGCCATCAGTGAGTCGGTTGGGCTAGCGGTTAGCTCCTACAATGAGCAGTTCTTC; CDR3aa: CAISESVGLAVSSYNEQFF
v_gene: TRBV14; d_gene: NA; j_gene: TRBJ2-1; abundance: once; CDR3nt: TGTGCCAGCAGCCAAGACCGAAACAATTACAATGAGCAGTTCTTC; CDR3aa: CASSQDRNNYNEQFF
v_gene: TRBV10-1; d_gene: NA; j_gene: TRBJ2-1; abundance: NA; CDR3nt: TGCGCCAGCAGTGCCAACCATCTCACAGCTCTATTCTTC; CDR3aa: CASSANHLTALFF
v_gene: TRBV7-2; d_gene: TRBD1; j_gene: TRBJ1-1; abundance: NA; CDR3nt: TGTGCCAGCAGCTCCCGGACAGGGGCGAACACTGAAGCTTTCTTT; CDR3aa: CASSSRTGANTEAFF
v_gene: TRBV18; d_gene: NA; j_gene: TRBJ1-6; abundance: few; CDR3nt: TGTGCCAGCTCATCGACCGGTAATTCACCCCTCCACTTT; CDR3aa: CASSSTGNSPLHF
v_gene: TRBV28; d_gene: TRBD1; j_gene: TRBJ2-3; abundance: once; CDR3nt: TGTGCCAGCACTTCAGACCCCCTGCGACAGGGGTACACAGATACGCAGTATTTT; CDR3aa: CASTSDPLRQGYTDTQYF
v_gene: TRBV10-3; d_gene: TRBD1; j_gene: TRBJ1-1; abundance: NA; CDR3nt: TGTGCCATCAGCCTCGCGACAGGGGCCAACACTGAAGCTTTCTTT; CDR3aa: CAISLATGANTEAFF
v_gene: TRBV7-9; d_gene: NA; j_gene: TRBJ1-3; abundance: NA; CDR3nt: TGTGCCAGCACTGAAAACACCATATATTTT; CDR3aa: CASTENTIYF
v_gene: TRBV5-6; d_gene: NA; j_gene: TRBJ2-7; abundance: NA; CDR3nt: TGTGCCAGCAGCTTGATGGCTAGGCGGGATTACGAGCAGTACTTC; CDR3aa: CASSLMARRDYEQYF
v_gene: TRBV7-7; d_gene: NA; j_gene: TRBJ2-5; abundance: NA; CDR3nt: TGTGCCAGCAGCTTAGATAGCGGACAAGAGACCCAGTACTTC; CDR3aa: CASSLDSGQETQYF
v_gene: TRBV30; d_gene: NA; j_gene: TRBJ1-1; abundance: NA; CDR3nt: TGTGCCTGGAGTCTCGGTGGGTACACTGAAGCTTTCTTT; CDR3aa: CAWSLGGYTEAFF
v_gene: TRBV18; d_gene: TRBD1; j_gene: TRBJ1-5; abundance: NA; CDR3nt: TGTGCCAGCTCACCCCAGGGACAGGGTGTAGGGAGCAATCAGCCCCAGCATTTT; CDR3aa: CASSPQGQGVGSNQPQHF
v_gene: TRBV18; d_gene: TRBD1; j_gene: TRBJ1-4; abundance: NA; CDR3nt: TGTGCCAGCTCACCACAGGACAGGGGGAATGAAAAACTGTTTTTT; CDR3aa: CASSPQDRGNEKLFF
v_gene: TRBV30; d_gene: NA; j_gene: TRBJ2-2; abundance: NA; CDR3nt: TGTGCCTGGAGTGCCAGGGCCGGGACCGGGGAGCTGTTTTTT; CDR3aa: CAWSARAGTGELFF
v_gene: TRBV2; d_gene: TRBD2; j_gene: TRBJ2-3; abundance: NA; CDR3nt: TGTGCCAGCAGGACTAGCGGGGGGCGCGTCACAGATACGCAGTATTTT; CDR3aa: CASRTSGGRVTDTQYF
v_gene: TRBV25-1; d_gene: NA; j_gene: TRBJ1-1; abundance: NA; CDR3nt: TGTGCCAGCAGTGAAACTTTCCTGGGGGGGGACACTGAAGCTTTCTTT; CDR3aa: CASSETFLGGDTEAFF
v_gene: TRBV5-4; d_gene: TRBD1; j_gene: TRBJ2-5; abundance: NA; CDR3nt: TGTGCCAGCAGCTTGGACAGGGGCATCGGAGAGACCCAGTACTTC; CDR3aa: CASSLDRGIGETQYF
v_gene: TRBV27; d_gene: NA; j_gene: TRBJ2-5; abundance: NA; CDR3nt: TGTGCCAGCAGTTTATGGGGCAAGCAGGGGACCGACGCAGCACCCCAAGAGACCCAGTACTTC; CDR3aa: CASSLWGKQGTDAAPQETQYF
v_gene: TRBV28; d_gene: TRBD1; j_gene: TRBJ1-5; abundance: NA; CDR3nt: TGTGCCAGCAGTTTATATACAGGGGGCAATCAGCCCCAGCATTTT; CDR3aa: CASSLYTGGNQPQHF
v_gene: TRBV5-6; d_gene: TRBD1; j_gene: TRBJ1-6; abundance: few; CDR3nt: TGTGCCAGCAGCTTGTACTCCGGGACAGGGATCTCACCCCTCCACTTT; CDR3aa: CASSLYSGTGISPLHF
v_gene: TRBV19; d_gene: TRBD1; j_gene: TRBJ1-2; abundance: NA; CDR3nt: TGTGCCAGTAGTATTAGATCGGGGCCCGGACAGGGTGGCTTCTATGGCTACACCTTC; CDR3aa: CASSIRSGPGQGGFYGYTF
v_gene: TRBV9; d_gene: NA; j_gene: TRBJ2-7; abundance: NA; CDR3nt: TGTGCCAGCAGCGTAGGAGACCTCTACGAGCAGTACTTC; CDR3aa: CASSVGDLYEQYF
v_gene: TRBV7-3; d_gene: NA; j_gene: TRBJ1-5; abundance: once; CDR3nt: TGTGCCAGCAGCTCCGGTAGCAATCAGCCCCAGCATTTT; CDR3aa: CASSSGSNQPQHF
v_gene: TRBV21-1; d_gene: NA; j_gene: TRBJ2-3; abundance: NA; CDR3nt: TGTGCCAGCAGTACCTCCGGGACAGGGCCAGGAGATACGCAGTATTTT; CDR3aa: CASSTSGTGPGDTQYF
v_gene: TRBV5-4; d_gene: TRBD1; j_gene: TRBJ1-4; abundance: NA; CDR3nt: TGTGCCAGCAGCCGACAGGGGGCGGAGGAAAAACTGTTTTTT; CDR3aa: CASSRQGAEEKLFF
v_gene: TRBV5-1; d_gene: TRBD1; j_gene: TRBJ1-2; abundance: once; CDR3nt: TGCGCCAGCAGCTTCCAGGGGGCAGGGGGCTACACCTTC; CDR3aa: CASSFQGAGGYTF
v_gene: TRBV30; d_gene: NA; j_gene: TRBJ1-2; abundance: few; CDR3nt: TGTGCCTGGAGTGTATGGGCCCGGGGTGGCTACACCTTC; CDR3aa: CAWSVWARGGYTF
v_gene: TRBV9; d_gene: TRBD2; j_gene: TRBJ2-3; abundance: NA; CDR3nt: TGTGCCAGCAGCGCTATAGCGGGCCGCACAGATACGCAGTATTTT; CDR3aa: CASSAIAGRTDTQYF
v_gene: TRBV7-9; d_gene: TRBD2; j_gene: TRBJ2-7; abundance: NA; CDR3nt: TGTGCCAGCAGCCCCTTTCAAAGTGGGAGGGCAAGCTCCTACGAGCAGTACTTC; CDR3aa: CASSPFQSGRASSYEQYF
v_gene: TRBV14; d_gene: NA; j_gene: TRBJ2-7; abundance: NA; CDR3nt: TGTGCCAGCAGCCAGCAAGGCTACGAGCAGTACTTC; CDR3aa: CASSQQGYEQYF
v_gene: TRBV5-4; d_gene: NA; j_gene: TRBJ1-6; abundance: NA; CDR3nt: TGTGCCAGCAGCTTGGAATCCTATAATTCACCCCTCCACTTT; CDR3aa: CASSLESYNSPLHF
v_gene: TRBV7-8; d_gene: TRBD1; j_gene: TRBJ2-7; abundance: few; CDR3nt: TGTGCCAGCAGCTTACAGGGGGCGCTCGGCGAGCAGTACTTC; CDR3aa: CASSLQGALGEQYF
v_gene: TRBV7-7; d_gene: NA; j_gene: TRBJ1-6; abundance: NA; CDR3nt: TGTGCCAGCAGCCAAACAAGGGATTCACCCCTCCACTTT; CDR3aa: CASSQTRDSPLHF
v_gene: TRBV6-1; d_gene: NA; j_gene: TRBJ2-3; abundance: once; CDR3nt: TGTGCCAGCAGTGAAGACACAGATACGCAGTATTTT; CDR3aa: CASSEDTDTQYF
v_gene: TRBV15; d_gene: NA; j_gene: TRBJ2-6; abundance: NA; CDR3nt: TGTGCCACCAGCAGACGCTCTGGGGCCAACGTCCTGACTTTC; CDR3aa: CATSRRSGANVLTF
v_gene: TRBV18; d_gene: NA; j_gene: TRBJ2-5; abundance: NA; CDR3nt: TGTGCCAGCTCACCAGAAGAGACCCAGTACTTC; CDR3aa: CASSPEETQYF
v_gene: TRBV9; d_gene: NA; j_gene: TRBJ2-1; abundance: few; CDR3nt: TGTGCCAGCAGCGTAGGATGGGGCTCCTACAATGAGCAGTTCTTC; CDR3aa: CASSVGWGSYNEQFF
v_gene: TRBV28; d_gene: NA; j_gene: TRBJ1-2; abundance: few; CDR3nt: TGTGCCAGCAGTTTAGCAGTCGTCGATGGCTACACCTTC; CDR3aa: CASSLAVVDGYTF
v_gene: TRBV7-2; d_gene: NA; j_gene: TRBJ1-5; abundance: few; CDR3nt: TGTGCCAGCAGCTTAGGGGTGGCCCACAATCAGCCCCAGCATTTT; CDR3aa: CASSLGVAHNQPQHF
v_gene: TRBV30; d_gene: NA; j_gene: TRBJ1-2; abundance: few; CDR3nt: TGTGCCTGGAGTGCAGGGCTTGATGGCTACACCTTC; CDR3aa: CAWSAGLDGYTF
v_gene: TRBV7-2; d_gene: NA; j_gene: TRBJ1-1; abundance: NA; CDR3nt: TGTGCCAGCAGCACCGACAGTAACACTGAAGCTTTCTTT; CDR3aa: CASSTDSNTEAFF